The 25 T cell receptor beta chains given below trace back to one sample, sequenced in a study of blood T cell repertoires in COVID-19. Measured with immunoSEQ multiplex PCR; TCRdb has only the in-frame clones, and not every one. The data hold about 370,000 clones, with about 89% observed a single time. The material sequenced was peripheral blood. Every receptor here comes from a woman aged 25 to 45 with COVID-19, enrolled during active disease.

The rearrangement uses TRBV18 and TRBJ1-2; 9 bases align to TRBD1. After removal of 3 bases from V and 3 bases from J, the junction contained 2 bases not matched to a gene. The CDR3 is 14 amino acids. The germline gives CDR1 KGHSH, CDR2 LQKENI. The DNA for the CDR3 is TGTGCCAGCTCACCCAGGACAGGGGACTATGGCTACACCTTC. This codes for CASSPRTGDYGYTF.

V and J are TRBV2 and TRBJ2-2, with D hard to call. CDR1 and CDR2 (germline): SNHLY, FYNNEI. The V gene lost 4 bases and the J gene lost 3 bases, with 9 bases spanning the gap. CDR3 size: 14 residues. Written as DNA, the CDR3 is TGTGCCAGCAGTGTCTTACGGGACACCGGGGAGCTGTTTTTT. Its translation: CASSVLRDTGELFF.

V is TRBV5-4 and J is TRBJ2-2, with D possibly matching TRBD2 (6 bases). Germline values: CDR1 SGHNT, CDR2 YYREEE (reference sequence). Trimming stripped 3 bases from V and 5 bases from J, with 14 bases between. The CDR3 length is 15 residues. CDR3 DNA sequence: TGTGCCAGCAGCTCCGGGTTCCGGGAGACCGGGGAGCTGTTTTTT. This translates into CASSSGFRETGELFF. Supplemented by reference TRBV5-4 and TRBJ2-2, the full variable domain reads ETGVTQSPTHLIKTRGQQVTLRCSSQSGHNTVSWYQQALGQGPQFIFQYYREEENGRGNFPPRFSGLQFPNYSSELNVNALELDDSALYLCASSSGFRETGELFFGEGSRLTVL.

V is TRBV7-8 and J is TRBJ2-5; 11 nucleotides align to TRBD2. The CDR3 has 15 residues. Trimming removed 1 base from V and 5 bases from J; junction bases left unmatched: 3. Looked up from germline, CDR1 is SGHVS and CDR2 is FQNEAQ. The CDR3 is CASSLVASGRETQYF. CDR3 nucleotides: TGTGCCAGCAGCTTAGTGGCTAGCGGGAGGGAGACCCAGTACTTC.

The chain uses TRBV4-2 and TRBJ2-3; 11 bases are a match to TRBD2. CDR1 is LGHNA and CDR2 is YNFKEQ in the germline V gene. The CDR3 contains 16 residues. V gave up 3 bases and J gave up 4 bases; unmatched junction bases: 6. CDR3 in amino acids: CASSQETSGTPDTQYF. Here the CDR3 DNA reads TGTGCCAGCAGCCAGGAGACTAGCGGGACCCCAGATACGCAGTATTTT.

This clone was seen only once. The chain couples TRBV9 to TRBJ2-1, with D maybe TRBD2 (6 bases). CDR3 length: 17 residues. CDR1 and CDR2 from the germline V gene are SGDLS and YYNGEE. V was pared by 0 bases and J by 10 bases, with 23 bases between. The CDR3: CASSVELAGPGRGEQFF. CDR3 DNA sequence: TGTGCCAGCAGCGTAGAACTGGCGGGGCCGGGTAGGGGCGAGCAGTTCTTC.

This sequence joins TRBV4-1 and TRBJ2-5; TRBD2 matches at 7 bases. This CDR3 spans 15 amino acids. V trimming: 2 bases; J trimming: 1 base; junction bases outside the gene matches: 4. Germline values: CDR1 MGHRA, CDR2 YSYEKL. The DNA of the CDR3 is TGCGCCAGCAGCCAATCAGCGGGACTCCAAGAGACCCAGTACTTC. It yields the protein CASSQSAGLQETQYF.

As to this clone: The identical CDR3 is also encoded by other nucleotide sequences in the sample. The V call is TRBV9, the J call TRBJ2-7; D uncertain. Germline V lookup: CDR1 SGDLS, CDR2 YYNGEE. The CDR3 runs to 13 residues. Between the trimmed V and J ends, which lost 0 bases and 0 bases, there was a span of 4 bases. The CDR3 DNA is TGTGCCAGCAGCGTAGGACTCTCCTACGAGCAGTACTTC. This encodes CASSVGLSYEQYF.

The rearrangement uses TRBV7-2 and TRBJ2-1; a weak D match, TRBD2 (6 bases). Germline V gene lookup returns CDR1 SGHTA and CDR2 FQGNSA. The CDR3 has 16 amino acids. V lost 0 bases and J lost 8, with 17 bases in between. CDR3 residues: CASSLAVGVGDYEQFF. CDR3 coding DNA: TGTGCCAGCAGCTTAGCGGTCGGAGTCGGGGACTATGAGCAGTTCTTC.

The chain has TRBV28 and TRBJ2-2, with 7 bases fitting TRBD2. The CDR3 runs to 17 residues. V lost 1 base, J lost 2 bases, and 7 bases stayed unmatched. CDR1 is MDHEN and CDR2 is SYDVKM in the germline V gene. In DNA form, the CDR3 reads TGTGCCAGCAGTTTATCGTCTTGGGGGGGAAACACCGGGGAGCTGTTTTTT. Translating gives CASSLSSWGGNTGELFF.

The V call is TRBV9, the J call TRBJ1-1; TRBD1 is a possible D gene (5 bases). CDR1 is SGDLS, CDR2 YYNGEE, per germline. Trimming cost V 2 bases and J 3 bases, with 11 bases left between them. This CDR3 has 14 residues. The CDR3 bases are TGTGCCAGCAGCGTTCACGGGGGTGACACTGAAGCTTTCTTT. The encoded protein is CASSVHGGDTEAFF.

The rearrangement uses TRBV29-1 and TRBJ1-5; 8 positions agree with TRBD1. The CDR3 loop spans 13 amino acids. Trimming took 6 bases from V and 4 from J; bases not matched to a gene: 5. The germline V gene has CDR1 SQVTM and CDR2 ANQGSEA. This CDR3 reads CSVANRGNQPQHF. DNA for the CDR3: TGCAGCGTCGCCAACAGGGGGAATCAGCCCCAGCATTTT.

This clone was recorded at least ten times. The chain employs TRBV9 and TRBJ2-5; TRBD1 is a possible D gene (7 bases). Between the trimmed V and J ends, which lost 3 bases and 5 bases, there was a span of 17 bases. The V gene's germline CDR1 is SGDLS and CDR2 YYNGEE. CDR3 size: 15 residues. CDR3 residues: CASSASHPGGETQYF. For the CDR3, the DNA is TGTGCCAGCAGCGCCAGTCACCCAGGGGGGGAGACCCAGTACTTC.

The chain couples TRBV27 to TRBJ1-6; D may be TRBD1 (5 bases). Germline assignment: CDR1 MNHEY and CDR2 SMNVEV (reference sequence). Trimming took 3 bases from V and 7 from J, leaving 28 bases between them. The CDR3 totals 20 residues. CDR3 loop: CASSFIPPGSLAYGNSPLHF. CDR3 nucleotide sequence: TGTGCCAGCAGTTTTATCCCGCCAGGGTCGCTGGCATATGGAAATTCACCCCTCCACTTT.

The chain is built from TRBV28 and TRBJ2-1; D is ambiguous. This CDR3 is 13 amino acids long. V shed 3 bases and J shed 0 bases, with 3 bases lying between them. CDR1 is MDHEN, CDR2 SYDVKM, per germline. This chain's CDR3 is CASSLRSYNEQFF. CDR3 in DNA: TGTGCCAGCAGTTTGCGCTCCTACAATGAGCAGTTCTTC.

This clone was found once. This rearrangement joins TRBV2 to TRBJ2-1, with 12 bases fitting TRBD2. There are 15 residues in the CDR3. Germline-derived CDR1 and CDR2 are SNHLY and FYNNEI. V lost 4 bases to trimming and J lost 4 bases; unmatched junction nucleotides: 2. CDR3 region: CASSATSGRYNEQFF. The CDR3 coding sequence is TGTGCCAGCAGTGCCACTAGCGGGAGGTACAATGAGCAGTTCTTC.

The rearrangement links TRBV6-2 or TRBV6-3 to TRBJ2-1, with TRBD2 matching over 9 bases. The CDR3 loop spans 15 amino acids. Germline lookup yields CDR1 MNHEY and CDR2 SVGEGT. Trimming at V came to 3 bases and at J to 5 bases, leaving 5 bases not matched to a gene. The CDR3 coding sequence is TGTGCCAGCAGTTATCTAGCGGGAATCCACAATGAGCAGTTCTTC. It yields the protein CASSYLAGIHNEQFF.

V gene TRBV5-6 combines with J gene TRBJ2-7, with 8 nucleotides matching TRBD2. The length of the CDR3 is 14 residues. V was clipped by 9 bases and J by 1 base; unmatched bases: 9. CDR1 and CDR2 from the germline V gene are SGHDT and YYEEEE. The CDR3 is CATGVRLASYEQYF. CDR3 DNA: TGTGCCACGGGGGTGAGACTAGCGTCCTACGAGCAGTACTTC.

This chain connects TRBV2 to TRBJ2-5, with 9 bases that match TRBD1. Trimming at V came to 5 bases and at J to 2 bases, leaving 9 bases not matched to a gene. CDR3 length: 16 amino acids. From germline, CDR1 is SNHLY and CDR2 FYNNEI. The CDR3 sequence is CASSLQGAGPQETQYF. Written as DNA, the CDR3 is TGTGCCAGCAGTTTACAGGGGGCGGGACCTCAAGAGACCCAGTACTTC.

The J gene is TRBJ2-7, the V gene TRBV4-3, with 13 nucleotides matching TRBD2. The V and J ends lost 1 base and 6 bases, in that order; junction bases with no gene match: 3. In germline, CDR1 is LGHNA, CDR2 YSLEER. CDR3 length: 15 amino acids. Written as DNA, the CDR3 is TGCGCCAGCAGCCAAGCCGGGACTAGCGGGACCGAGCAGTACTTC. Residues: CASSQAGTSGTEQYF.

The chain carries TRBV2 and TRBJ2-1; tentative D call: TRBD1 (5 bases). CDR1 is SNHLY, CDR2 FYNNEI, per germline. Trimming left V 3 bases short and J 4 bases short, with 13 bases between. CDR3 length equals 15 residues. The chain's CDR3 is CASSEKSGPYNEQFF. CDR3 in DNA: TGTGCCAGCAGTGAGAAGTCAGGGCCATACAATGAGCAGTTCTTC.

This clone turned up a few times. Other DNA sequences within the sample encode an identical CDR3. The rearrangement joins TRBV4-1 to TRBJ1-5, with D unclear. The CDR3 loop spans 12 amino acids. The germline V gene encodes CDR1 MGHRA and CDR2 YSYEKL. Trimming cost V 1 base and J 7 bases, with 5 bases left between them. CDR3: CASSQGGQPQHF. The CDR3 DNA reads TGCGCCAGCAGCCAAGGTGGCCAGCCCCAGCATTTT.

The V call is TRBV2, the J call TRBJ1-1; D unresolved. Germline V CDR1 and CDR2: SNHLY, FYNNEI. V was clipped by 8 bases and J by 1 base, with 14 bases between them. This CDR3 contains 14 residues. The chain's CDR3 is CASPPRLRNTEAFF. Written as DNA, the CDR3 is TGTGCCAGCCCCCCCCGTTTGAGGAACACTGAAGCTTTCTTT. Based on the CDR3 plus reference TRBV2 and TRBJ1-1, the full variable domain is EPEVTQTPSHQVTQMGQEVILRCVPISNHLYFYWYRQILGQKVEFLVSFYNNEISEKSEIFDDQFSVERPDGSNFTLKIRSTKLEDSAMYFCASPPRLRNTEAFFGQGTRLTVV.

This clone was found once. Within the sample, other DNA sequences also encode this same CDR3. The chain joins TRBV2 to TRBJ2-5; D ambiguous. Deletions cut 4 bases from V and 4 bases from J, with 7 bases between. Germline CDR1 and CDR2: SNHLY and FYNNEI. The CDR3 loop spans 12 amino acids. CDR3 residues: CASSVRGETQYF. The CDR3 nucleotides read TGTGCCAGCAGTGTACGCGGAGAGACCCAGTACTTC.

The V call is TRBV6-4, the J call TRBJ2-5; weak D call: TRBD2 (5 bases). The V and J ends lost 4 bases and 4 bases respectively, with 13 bases between them. The V gene's germline CDR1 is MRHNA and CDR2 SNTAGT. The CDR3 is made up of 14 amino acids. The CDR3 sequence: CASSGWESGETQYF. CDR3 in DNA: TGTGCCAGCAGTGGGTGGGAGTCGGGAGAGACCCAGTACTTC.